This TCR beta chain was identified in a study of blood T cell repertoires in COVID-19. As for the study in general: Samples representing acute and convalescent COVID-19 were sourced from the United States, Italy and Spain.

The CDR3 has 16 amino acids. The V gene's germline CDR1 is LNHDA and CDR2 SQIVND (reference sequence). The V end lost 6 bases, the J end lost 0 bases, and 17 bases lay between the germline ends. As handled by the study authors: Amplified reference gene primers provided the basis for estimating nucleated cell counts. Sequencing was performed with immunoSEQ multiplex PCR; in TCRdb, only in-frame clones are kept and a portion is missing. That table is the source of V, J and clone size, and D and trimming were worked out from the DNA. This table has around 400,000 clones, just over 90% appearing once. Participant-given clinical history determined each cohort assignment.

The material sequenced was PBMCs or T cells enriched from blood (not recorded which). The sequence was collected from a woman in her thirties or forties who had been exposed to COVID-19. The J gene is TRBJ1-2, the V gene TRBV19; D remains ambiguous. Here the CDR3 DNA reads TGTGCCAGTAGCAGAGCGGCAGCAGGTACTAACTATGGCTACACCTTC. Translation: CASSRAAAGTNYGYTF.